A single sample gave rise to the 18 T cell receptor beta chains below, sequenced in a study of T cells in localized non-small cell lung cancer. The repertoire was sequenced with immunoSEQ multiplex PCR; TCRdb's copy has only in-frame clones and lacks some. The sample carries approximately 20,000 clones, roughly 83% recorded once. Sequenced here: peripheral blood, sampled before any cancer treatment. All receptors come from a man aged 40-75 years with stage I lung adenocarcinoma.

The J gene is TRBJ1-5, the V gene TRBV6-5, with unresolved D. CDR3 size: 11 residues. Trimming removed 8 bases at V and 10 bases at J, with 12 bases between. The V gene's germline CDR1 is MNHEY and CDR2 SVGAGI. Written as DNA, the CDR3 is TGTGCCAGCCTTCCAAAGTTCCCCCAGCATTTT. It codes for CASLPKFPQHF.

The rearrangement links TRBV9 to TRBJ1-1; 10 positions match TRBD1. Losses at the gene ends were 4 bases for V and 3 bases for J; bases not matched to a gene: 3. CDR3 length equals 14 residues. Germline-derived CDR1 and CDR2 are SGDLS and YYNGEE. The CDR3 sequence is CASSTGTGDTEAFF. Here the CDR3 DNA reads TGTGCCAGCAGCACAGGGACAGGGGACACTGAAGCTTTCTTT.

The chain has TRBV6-5 and TRBJ1-1; D possibly corresponds to TRBD1 (6 bases). Between the trimmed V and J ends, which lost 4 bases and 1 base, there was a span of 13 bases. The CDR3 runs to 15 residues. From germline, CDR1 is MNHEY and CDR2 SVGAGI. CDR3 nucleotide sequence: TGTGCCAGCAGTTCCTATGGACAGTCGAACACTGAAGCTTTCTTT. This gives the protein CASSSYGQSNTEAFF.

This clone has more than one count but fewer than ten. The J gene is TRBJ1-5, the V gene TRBV5-1; D is uncertain. The CDR3 is made up of 14 amino acids. Trimming took 0 bases from V and 3 from J, leaving 7 bases between them. Germline loops: CDR1 SGHRS, CDR2 YFSETQ. The CDR3 DNA reads TGCGCCAGCAGCTTGGGGGAGTCCAATCAGCCCCAGCATTTT. This encodes CASSLGESNQPQHF.

The chain couples TRBV4-1 to TRBJ1-2; a weak D match, TRBD1 (5 bases). This CDR3 has 14 amino acids. V gave up 0 bases and J gave up 4 bases, with 9 bases separating them. Per the germline V gene, CDR1 is MGHRA and CDR2 is YSYEKL. The DNA of the CDR3 is TGCGCCAGCAGCCAAGAGAGGGGACTCTATGGCTACACCTTC. This encodes CASSQERGLYGYTF.

This sequence joins TRBV4-1 and TRBJ1-5, with 7 bases identical to TRBD1. Germline V gene data show CDR1 as MGHRA and CDR2 as YSYEKL. The trim removed 2 bases at V and 11 bases at J, leaving 12 bases unmatched. The CDR3 spans 15 residues. CDR3 sequence: CASSQMGTASRTQHF. The CDR3 DNA reads as TGCGCCAGCAGCCAAATGGGGACAGCCTCCCGGACCCAGCATTTT.

This sequence joins TRBV29-1 and TRBJ2-4; no clear D gene. The CDR3 contains 12 residues. V gave up 3 bases and J gave up 6 bases, with 9 bases separating them. The germline V gene has CDR1 SQVTM and CDR2 ANQGSEA. CDR3 bases: TGCAGCGTTGAGGGTAATTTAAACATTCAGTACTTC. Its translation: CSVEGNLNIQYF.

The chain is built from TRBV6-5 and TRBJ1-1; D is undetermined. This CDR3 has 11 residues. Per germline, CDR1 MNHEY and CDR2 SVGAGI. V was clipped by 8 bases and J by 1 base, with 5 bases between them. This CDR3 is CASRKNTEAFF. In nucleotides, the CDR3 is TGTGCCAGCCGGAAGAACACTGAAGCTTTCTTT.

The chain couples TRBV28 to TRBJ2-7; perhaps TRBD2 as D (6 bases). The CDR3 length is 15 residues. Trimming stripped 5 bases from V and 4 bases from J, with 18 bases between. CDR1 is MDHEN, CDR2 SYDVKM, per germline. CDR3 protein: CASSTPGSHSYEQYF. The CDR3 DNA reads as TGTGCCAGCAGTACCCCCGGGAGTCACAGTTACGAGCAGTACTTC.

The chain employs TRBV6-5 and TRBJ2-5; 8 nucleotides agree with TRBD2. Germline CDR1 is MNHEY and CDR2 is SVGAGI. Unmatched junction bases numbered 8, after V lost 5 bases and J lost 6 bases. There are 14 residues in the CDR3. The CDR3 DNA sequence: TGTGCCAGCAGTCCCGGACTAGCTCGAAAGACCCAGTACTTC. The encoded protein is CASSPGLARKTQYF.

This rearrangement joins TRBV18 to TRBJ2-7, with 12 bases aligning to TRBD1. The V and J ends lost 0 bases and 0 bases, in that order; junction bases with no gene match: 0. The germline V gene has CDR1 KGHSH and CDR2 LQKENI. This CDR3 comprises 16 residues. The CDR3 DNA reads TGTGCCAGCTCACCACCGGGACAGGGGGCCTCCTACGAGCAGTACTTC. Amino acids: CASSPPGQGASYEQYF.

The gene calls are TRBV9 and TRBJ1-4; D perhaps matches TRBD1 (6 bases). The CDR3 covers 14 residues. Germline CDR1 reads SGDLS; CDR2 reads YYNGEE. V dropped 3 bases and J dropped 5 bases, with 11 bases sitting between them. CDR3 DNA sequence: TGTGCCAGCAGCGCCGGACAGCCGAATGAAAAACTGTTTTTT. This sequence encodes CASSAGQPNEKLFF.

The chain joins TRBV28 to TRBJ2-7; D gene uncertain. The CDR3 is 14 residues long. CDR1 and CDR2 (germline): MDHEN, SYDVKM. V was cut by 7 bases and J by 7 bases, with 20 bases left in between. The CDR3 sequence is CASILIRSILEQYF. The CDR3, as DNA: TGTGCCAGCATCCTCATCCGATCAATTTTAGAGCAGTACTTC.

DNA of the CDR3: TGTGCCAGCAGCGTGCAGGGGTCCGCCCGAGAGACCCAGTACTTC. Translated: CASSVQGSARETQYF. The chain couples TRBV9 to TRBJ2-5, with D perhaps matching TRBD1 (6 bases). Germline lookup yields CDR1 SGDLS and CDR2 YYNGEE. This CDR3 has 15 residues. V dropped 2 bases and J dropped 4 bases, with 15 bases sitting between them.

The chain links TRBV27 to TRBJ2-7; D is uncertain. The germline gives CDR1 MNHEY, CDR2 SMNVEV (reference sequence). V lost 4 bases, J lost 1 base, and 5 bases lay in between. The CDR3 is 12 amino acids. In DNA form, the CDR3 reads TGTGCCAGCAGTTCCCCTTCCTACGAGCAGTACTTC. This encodes CASSSPSYEQYF.

CDR3 protein: CASSLWQGTSGNTIYF. CDR3 in DNA: TGTGCCAGCAGCTTGTGGCAGGGGACCTCTGGAAACACCATATATTTT. The rearrangement joins TRBV5-8 to TRBJ1-3; D is possibly TRBD1 (6 bases). Germline V gene lookup returns CDR1 SGHTS and CDR2 YDEGEE. This CDR3 spans 16 amino acids. Trimming took off 1 base at V and 0 bases at J, with 11 bases between the two ends.

This chain links TRBV9 with TRBJ2-1; no clear D. Deletions cut 0 bases from V and 0 bases from J, with 4 bases between. CDR1 is SGDLS, CDR2 YYNGEE, per germline. The CDR3 length is 14 residues. This CDR3 is CASSVASSYNEQFF. The CDR3 DNA is TGTGCCAGCAGCGTAGCCAGCTCCTACAATGAGCAGTTCTTC. Based on the CDR3 plus reference TRBV9 and TRBJ2-1, the full variable domain is DSGVTQTPKHLITATGQRVTLRCSPRSGDLSVYWYQQSLDQGLQFLIQYYNGEERAKGNILERFSAQQFPDLHSELNLSSLELGDSALYFCASSVASSYNEQFFGPGTRLTVL.

This clone has a single count. This chain uses TRBV28 with TRBJ2-3, with D possibly matching TRBD2 (6 bases). With 2 bases removed from V and 2 bases from J, the gap between germline ends came to 8 bases. The CDR3 extends over 14 amino acids. From germline, CDR1 is MDHEN and CDR2 SYDVKM. Written as DNA, the CDR3 is TGTGCCAGCAGTTTAGGGGGGACCACAGATACGCAGTATTTT. Encoded protein: CASSLGGTTDTQYF.